This T cell receptor beta chain was retrieved from a study of CD8 T cells in ankylosing spondylitis. Overall study results and limits: Characteristic of ankylosing spondylitis blood, it appeared, was a TCR beta motif comprising fewer than 10 highly homologous variants. Those disease-linked clones were CD8+; they were also relatively rare in peripheral blood. There was reportedly significant enrichment of clones that were disease-linked in matched ankylosing spondylitis synovial fluid.

With 9 bases removed from V and 6 bases from J, the gap between germline ends came to 17 bases. The CDR3 has 14 amino acids. CDR1 and CDR2 (germline): MDHEN, SYDVKM. Of note for this clonotype: Its target is unknown.

Using quantitative 5'-RACE with molecular barcodes, the authors made TCR beta libraries. TCRdb re-analysed the 5' RACE reads in MiXCR, keeping a single row per CDR3 protein. The data hold about 160,000 distinct CDR3 sequences, with about a sixth observed a single time. V is TRBV28 and J is TRBJ2-2; D is ambiguous. The sample was blood, either unsorted or a sorted T cell fraction (not recorded which). The clonotype comes from a male donor with ankylosing spondylitis or in good health (not recorded which). Here the CDR3 reads CARGPPTQSGELFF. For the CDR3, the DNA is TGTGCCAGGGGCCCCCCGACCCAGTCCGGGGAGCTGTTTTTT. The whole variable domain, filled in from reference TRBV28 and TRBJ2-2, reads DVKVTQSSRYLVKRTGEKVFLECVQDMDHENMFWYRQDPGLGLRLIYFSYDVKMKEKGDIPEGYSVSREKKERFSLILESASTNQTSMYLCARGPPTQSGELFFGEGSRLTVL.